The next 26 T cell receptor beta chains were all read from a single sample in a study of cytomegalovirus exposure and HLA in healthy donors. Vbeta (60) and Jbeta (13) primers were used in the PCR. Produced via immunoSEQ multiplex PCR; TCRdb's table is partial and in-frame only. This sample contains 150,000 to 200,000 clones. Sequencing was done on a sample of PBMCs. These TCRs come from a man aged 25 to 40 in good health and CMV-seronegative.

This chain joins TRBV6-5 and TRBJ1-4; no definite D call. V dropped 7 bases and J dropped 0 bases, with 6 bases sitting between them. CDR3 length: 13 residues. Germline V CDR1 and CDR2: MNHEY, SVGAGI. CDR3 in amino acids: CASKEATNEKLFF. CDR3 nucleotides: TGTGCCAGCAAAGAGGCAACTAATGAAAAACTGTTTTTT.

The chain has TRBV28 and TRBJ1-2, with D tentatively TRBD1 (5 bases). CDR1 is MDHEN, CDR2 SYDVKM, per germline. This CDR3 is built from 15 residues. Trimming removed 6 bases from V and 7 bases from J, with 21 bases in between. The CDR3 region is CASRIETVRVSGYTF. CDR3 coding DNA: TGTGCCAGCAGGATAGAGACAGTCCGGGTTTCTGGCTACACCTTC.

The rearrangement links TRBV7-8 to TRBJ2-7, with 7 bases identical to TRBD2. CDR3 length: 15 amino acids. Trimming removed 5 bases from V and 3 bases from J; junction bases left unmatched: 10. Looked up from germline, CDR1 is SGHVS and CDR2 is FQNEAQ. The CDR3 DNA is TGTGCCAGCAGCAACGGGGAGGGCAGCTTCTACGAGCAGTACTTC. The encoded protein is CASSNGEGSFYEQYF. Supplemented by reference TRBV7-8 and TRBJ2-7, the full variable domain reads GAGVSQSPRYKVAKRGQDVALRCDPISGHVSLFWYQQALGQGPEFLTYFQNEAQLDKSGLPSDRFFAERPEGSVSTLKIQRTQQEDSAVYLCASSNGEGSFYEQYFGPGTRLTVT.

The CDR3 region is CASSLYVGVGQASSYEQYF. CDR3 coding DNA: TGTGCCAGCAGTTTATATGTCGGAGTGGGGCAGGCAAGCTCCTACGAGCAGTACTTC. The chain has TRBV28 and TRBJ2-7, with D possibly being TRBD1 (5 bases). The CDR3 covers 19 residues. Deletions cut 1 base from V and 0 bases from J, with 22 bases between. Germline CDR1 and CDR2: MDHEN and SYDVKM.

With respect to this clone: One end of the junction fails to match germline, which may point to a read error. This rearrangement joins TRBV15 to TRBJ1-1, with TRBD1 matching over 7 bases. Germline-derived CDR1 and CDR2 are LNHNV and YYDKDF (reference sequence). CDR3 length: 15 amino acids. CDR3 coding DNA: TGTGCCACCAGCGGAGACAGGGCCCCGAACACTGAAGCTTTCTTT. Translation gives CATSGDRAPNTEAFF.

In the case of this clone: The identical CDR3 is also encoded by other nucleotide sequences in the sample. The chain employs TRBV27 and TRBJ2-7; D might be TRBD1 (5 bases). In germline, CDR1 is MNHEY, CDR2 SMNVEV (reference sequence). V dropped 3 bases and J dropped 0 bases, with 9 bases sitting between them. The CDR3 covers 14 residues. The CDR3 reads CASSLGQSSYEQYF. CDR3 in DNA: TGTGCCAGCAGTTTGGGGCAGAGCTCCTACGAGCAGTACTTC.

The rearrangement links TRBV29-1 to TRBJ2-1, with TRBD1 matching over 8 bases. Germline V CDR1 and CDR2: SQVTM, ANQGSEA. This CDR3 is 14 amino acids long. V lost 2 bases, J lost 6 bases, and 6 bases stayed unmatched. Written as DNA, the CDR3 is TGCAGCGTTGAACAGGGCAGGGGGCTCAATGAGCAGTTCTTC. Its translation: CSVEQGRGLNEQFF.

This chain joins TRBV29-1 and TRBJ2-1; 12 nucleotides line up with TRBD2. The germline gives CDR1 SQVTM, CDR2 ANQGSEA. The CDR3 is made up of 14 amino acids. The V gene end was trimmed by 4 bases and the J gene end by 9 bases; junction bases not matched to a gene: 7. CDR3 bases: TGCAGCGTTGGCGCTAGCGGGAGGGGGGGTGAGCAGTTCTTC. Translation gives CSVGASGRGGEQFF.

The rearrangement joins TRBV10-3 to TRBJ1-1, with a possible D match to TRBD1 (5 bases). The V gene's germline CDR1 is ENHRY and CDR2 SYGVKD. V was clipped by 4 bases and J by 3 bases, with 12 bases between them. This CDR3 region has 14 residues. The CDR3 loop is CAISGSGGDTEAFF. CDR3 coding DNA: TGTGCCATCAGTGGTAGCGGGGGAGACACTGAAGCTTTCTTT.

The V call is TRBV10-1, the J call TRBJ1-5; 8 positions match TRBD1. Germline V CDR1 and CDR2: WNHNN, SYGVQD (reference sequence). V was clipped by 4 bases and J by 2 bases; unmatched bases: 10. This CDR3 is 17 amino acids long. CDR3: CASSGLRGREGNQPQHF. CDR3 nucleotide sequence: TGCGCCAGCAGTGGTCTCAGGGGGCGCGAAGGCAATCAGCCCCAGCATTTT.

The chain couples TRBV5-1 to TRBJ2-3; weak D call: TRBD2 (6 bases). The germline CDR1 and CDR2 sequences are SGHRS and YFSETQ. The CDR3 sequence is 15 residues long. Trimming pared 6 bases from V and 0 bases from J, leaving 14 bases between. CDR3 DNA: TGCGCCAGCACCCCACAAGGGACTAGCACAGATACGCAGTATTTT. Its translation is CASTPQGTSTDTQYF.

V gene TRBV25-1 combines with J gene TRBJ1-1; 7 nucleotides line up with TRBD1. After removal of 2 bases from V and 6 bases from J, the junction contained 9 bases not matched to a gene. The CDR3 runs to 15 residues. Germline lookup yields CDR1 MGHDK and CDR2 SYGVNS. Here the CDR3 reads CASSEPYRGPAEAFF. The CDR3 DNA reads TGTGCCAGCAGTGAACCGTACAGGGGCCCCGCTGAAGCTTTCTTT. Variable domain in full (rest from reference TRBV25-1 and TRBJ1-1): EADIYQTPRYLVIGTGKKITLECSQTMGHDKMYWYQQDPGMELHLIHYSYGVNSTEKGDLSSESTVSRIRTEHFPLTLESARPSHTSQYLCASSEPYRGPAEAFFGQGTRLTVV.

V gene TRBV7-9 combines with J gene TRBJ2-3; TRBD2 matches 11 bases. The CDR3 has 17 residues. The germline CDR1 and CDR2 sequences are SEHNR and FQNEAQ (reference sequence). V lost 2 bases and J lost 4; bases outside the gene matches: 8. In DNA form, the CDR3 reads TGTGCCAGCAGCTTATATCGTCTAGCGGGAGGTTCAGATACGCAGTATTTT. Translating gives CASSLYRLAGGSDTQYF.

CDR3 DNA: TGTGCCAGCAGCGTAGAACAGGGGGTATCACCCCTCCACTTT. This gives the protein CASSVEQGVSPLHF. The V and J genes are TRBV9 and TRBJ1-6; 8 bases agree with TRBD1. Germline CDR1 and CDR2: SGDLS and YYNGEE. CDR3 length equals 14 residues. With 0 bases clipped from V and 10 bases from J, the junction kept 3 bases outside the gene matches.

CDR3: CASSLVTSGTGELFF. The CDR3 DNA reads as TGCGCCAGCAGTCTTGTCACTAGCGGCACTGGGGAGCTGTTTTTT. The chain uses TRBV5-1 and TRBJ2-2; 8 bases are a match to TRBD2. The CDR3 length is 15 residues. Per the germline V gene, CDR1 is SGHRS and CDR2 is YFSETQ. Losses at the gene ends were 5 bases for V and 8 bases for J; bases not matched to a gene: 11.

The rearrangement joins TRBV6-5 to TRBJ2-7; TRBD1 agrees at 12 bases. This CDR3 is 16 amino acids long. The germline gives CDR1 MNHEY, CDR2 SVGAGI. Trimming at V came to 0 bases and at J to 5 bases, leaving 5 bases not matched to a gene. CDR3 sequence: CASSYSGTGGYHEQYF. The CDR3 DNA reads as TGTGCCAGCAGTTACTCCGGGACAGGGGGCTACCACGAGCAGTACTTC.

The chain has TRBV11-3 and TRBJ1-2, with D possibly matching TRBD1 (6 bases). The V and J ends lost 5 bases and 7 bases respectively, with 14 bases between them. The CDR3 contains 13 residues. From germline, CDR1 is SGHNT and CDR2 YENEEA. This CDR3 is CASSTRGNRGYTF. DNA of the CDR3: TGTGCCAGCAGCACTAGGGGGAATCGTGGCTACACCTTC.

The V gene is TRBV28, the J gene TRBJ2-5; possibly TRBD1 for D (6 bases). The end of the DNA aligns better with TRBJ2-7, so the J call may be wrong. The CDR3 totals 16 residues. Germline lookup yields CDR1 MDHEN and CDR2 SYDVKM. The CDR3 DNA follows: TGTGCCAGCAACCTCCCCGGACAGTCGAGCTCCTACGAGCAGTACTTC. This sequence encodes CASNLPGQSSSYEQYF.

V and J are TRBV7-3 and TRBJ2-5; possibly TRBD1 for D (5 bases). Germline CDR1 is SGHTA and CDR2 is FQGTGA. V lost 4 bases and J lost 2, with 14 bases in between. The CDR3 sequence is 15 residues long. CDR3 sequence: CASSSQGRTQETQYF. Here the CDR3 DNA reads TGTGCCAGCAGCTCCCAGGGCCGGACACAAGAGACCCAGTACTTC.

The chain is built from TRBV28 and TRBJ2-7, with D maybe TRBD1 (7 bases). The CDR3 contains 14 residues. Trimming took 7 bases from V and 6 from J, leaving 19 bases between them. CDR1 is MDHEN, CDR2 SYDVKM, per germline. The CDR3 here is CASTPTEGAVEQYF. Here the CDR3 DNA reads TGTGCCAGCACCCCGACGGAGGGGGCTGTCGAGCAGTACTTC.

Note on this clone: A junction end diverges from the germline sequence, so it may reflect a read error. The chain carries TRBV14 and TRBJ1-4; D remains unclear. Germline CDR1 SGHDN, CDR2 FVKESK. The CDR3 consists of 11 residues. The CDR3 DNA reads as TGTGCCAGCAGCCAAGATGCTTCGCCGAGTTTT. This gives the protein CASSQDASPSF. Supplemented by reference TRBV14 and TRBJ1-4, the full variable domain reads EAGVTQFPSHSVIEKGQTVTLRCDPISGHDNLYWYRRVMGKEIKFLLHFVKESKQDESGMPNNRFLAERTGGTYSTLKVQPAELEDSGVYFCASSQDASPSFGSGTQLSVL.

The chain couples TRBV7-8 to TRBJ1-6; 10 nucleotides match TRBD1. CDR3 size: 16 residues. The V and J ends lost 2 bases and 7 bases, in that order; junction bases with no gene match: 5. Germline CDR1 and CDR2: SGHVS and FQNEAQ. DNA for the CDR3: TGTGCCAGCAGCTTACGAGGGGACAGGGGAAATTCACCCCTCCACTTT. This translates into CASSLRGDRGNSPLHF.

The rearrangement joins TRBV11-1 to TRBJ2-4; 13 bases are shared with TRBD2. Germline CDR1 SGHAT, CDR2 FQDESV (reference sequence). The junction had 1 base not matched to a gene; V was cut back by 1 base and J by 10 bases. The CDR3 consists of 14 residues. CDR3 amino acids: CASSLVLAGGIQYF. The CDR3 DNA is TGTGCCAGCAGCTTAGTACTAGCGGGAGGGATTCAGTACTTC.

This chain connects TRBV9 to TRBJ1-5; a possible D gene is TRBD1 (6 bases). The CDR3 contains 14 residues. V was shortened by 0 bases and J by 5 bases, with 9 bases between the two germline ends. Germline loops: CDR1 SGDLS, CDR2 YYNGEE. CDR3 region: CASSVGQVDQPQHF. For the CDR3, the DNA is TGTGCCAGCAGCGTAGGACAGGTCGATCAGCCCCAGCATTTT.

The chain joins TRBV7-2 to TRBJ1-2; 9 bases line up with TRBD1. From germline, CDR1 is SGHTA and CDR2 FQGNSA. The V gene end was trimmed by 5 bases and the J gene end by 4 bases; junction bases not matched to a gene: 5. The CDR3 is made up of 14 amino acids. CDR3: CASSPSTGGYGYTF. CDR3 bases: TGTGCCAGCAGCCCCTCGACAGGGGGCTATGGCTACACCTTC.

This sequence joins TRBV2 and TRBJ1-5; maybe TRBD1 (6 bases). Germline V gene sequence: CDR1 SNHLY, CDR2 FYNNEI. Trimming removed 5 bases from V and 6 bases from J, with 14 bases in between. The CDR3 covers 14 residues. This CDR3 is CASSTDRLSQPQHF. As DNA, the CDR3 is TGTGCCAGCAGTACAGACAGGTTAAGTCAGCCCCAGCATTTT.